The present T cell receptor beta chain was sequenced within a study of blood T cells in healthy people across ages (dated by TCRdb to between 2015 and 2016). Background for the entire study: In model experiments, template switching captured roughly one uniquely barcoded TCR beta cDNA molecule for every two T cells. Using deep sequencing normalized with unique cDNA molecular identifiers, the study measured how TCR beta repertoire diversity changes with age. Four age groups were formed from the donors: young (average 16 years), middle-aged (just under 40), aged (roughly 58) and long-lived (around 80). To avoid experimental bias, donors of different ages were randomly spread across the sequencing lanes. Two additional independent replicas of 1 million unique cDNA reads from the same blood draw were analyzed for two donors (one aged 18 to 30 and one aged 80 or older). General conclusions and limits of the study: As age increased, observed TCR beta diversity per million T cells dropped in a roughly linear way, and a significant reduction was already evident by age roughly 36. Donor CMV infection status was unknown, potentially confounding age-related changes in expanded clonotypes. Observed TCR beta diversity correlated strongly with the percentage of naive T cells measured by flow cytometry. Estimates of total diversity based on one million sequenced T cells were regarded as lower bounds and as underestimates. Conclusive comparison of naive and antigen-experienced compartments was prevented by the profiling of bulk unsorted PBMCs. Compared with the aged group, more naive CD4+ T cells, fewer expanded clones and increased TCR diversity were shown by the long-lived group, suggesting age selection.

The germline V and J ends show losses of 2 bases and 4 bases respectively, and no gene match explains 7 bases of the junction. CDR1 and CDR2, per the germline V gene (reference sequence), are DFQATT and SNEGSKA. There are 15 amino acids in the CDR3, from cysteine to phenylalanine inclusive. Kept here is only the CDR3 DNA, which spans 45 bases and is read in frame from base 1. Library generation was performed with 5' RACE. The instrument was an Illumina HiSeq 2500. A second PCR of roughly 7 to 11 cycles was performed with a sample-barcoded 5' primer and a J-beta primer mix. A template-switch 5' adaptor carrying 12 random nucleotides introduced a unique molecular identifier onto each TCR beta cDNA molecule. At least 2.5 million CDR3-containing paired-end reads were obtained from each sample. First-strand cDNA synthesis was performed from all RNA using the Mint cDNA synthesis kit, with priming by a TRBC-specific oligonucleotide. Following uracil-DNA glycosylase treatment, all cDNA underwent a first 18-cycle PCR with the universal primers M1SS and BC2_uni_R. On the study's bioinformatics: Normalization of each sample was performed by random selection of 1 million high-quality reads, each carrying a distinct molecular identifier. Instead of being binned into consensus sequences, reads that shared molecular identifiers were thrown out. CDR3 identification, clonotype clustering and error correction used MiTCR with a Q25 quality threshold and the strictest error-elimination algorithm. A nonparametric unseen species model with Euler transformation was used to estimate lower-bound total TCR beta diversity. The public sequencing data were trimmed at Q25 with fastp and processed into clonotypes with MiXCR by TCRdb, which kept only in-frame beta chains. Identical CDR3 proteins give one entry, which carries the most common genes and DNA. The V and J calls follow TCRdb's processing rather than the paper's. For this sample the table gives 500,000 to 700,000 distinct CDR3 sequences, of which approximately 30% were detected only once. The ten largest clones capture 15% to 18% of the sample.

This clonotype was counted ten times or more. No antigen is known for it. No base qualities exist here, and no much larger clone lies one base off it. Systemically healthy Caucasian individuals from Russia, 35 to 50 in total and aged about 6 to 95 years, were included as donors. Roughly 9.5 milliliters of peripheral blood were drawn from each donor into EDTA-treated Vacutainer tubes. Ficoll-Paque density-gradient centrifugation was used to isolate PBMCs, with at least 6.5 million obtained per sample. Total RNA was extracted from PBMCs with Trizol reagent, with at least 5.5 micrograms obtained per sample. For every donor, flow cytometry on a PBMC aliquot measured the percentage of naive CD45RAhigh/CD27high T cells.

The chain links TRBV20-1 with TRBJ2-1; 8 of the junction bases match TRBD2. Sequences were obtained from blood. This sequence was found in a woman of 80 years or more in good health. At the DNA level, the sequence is TGCAGTGCTAGACAGGAGCGGGGGCCGTACAATGAGCAGTTCTTC. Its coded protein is CSARQERGPYNEQFF.